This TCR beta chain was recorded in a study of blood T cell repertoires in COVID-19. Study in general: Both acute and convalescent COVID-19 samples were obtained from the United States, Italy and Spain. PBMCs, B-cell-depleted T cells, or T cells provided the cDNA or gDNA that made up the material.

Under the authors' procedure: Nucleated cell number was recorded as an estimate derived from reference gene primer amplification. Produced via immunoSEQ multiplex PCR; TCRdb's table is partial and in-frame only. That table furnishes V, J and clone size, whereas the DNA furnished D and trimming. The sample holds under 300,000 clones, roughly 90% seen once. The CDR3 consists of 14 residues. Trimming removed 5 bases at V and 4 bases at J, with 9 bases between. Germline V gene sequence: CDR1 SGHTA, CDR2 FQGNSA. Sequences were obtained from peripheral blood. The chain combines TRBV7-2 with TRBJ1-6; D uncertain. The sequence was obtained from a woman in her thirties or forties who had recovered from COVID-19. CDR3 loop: CASSPGLYNSPLHF. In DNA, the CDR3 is TGTGCCAGCAGCCCCGGACTTTATAATTCACCCCTCCACTTT.